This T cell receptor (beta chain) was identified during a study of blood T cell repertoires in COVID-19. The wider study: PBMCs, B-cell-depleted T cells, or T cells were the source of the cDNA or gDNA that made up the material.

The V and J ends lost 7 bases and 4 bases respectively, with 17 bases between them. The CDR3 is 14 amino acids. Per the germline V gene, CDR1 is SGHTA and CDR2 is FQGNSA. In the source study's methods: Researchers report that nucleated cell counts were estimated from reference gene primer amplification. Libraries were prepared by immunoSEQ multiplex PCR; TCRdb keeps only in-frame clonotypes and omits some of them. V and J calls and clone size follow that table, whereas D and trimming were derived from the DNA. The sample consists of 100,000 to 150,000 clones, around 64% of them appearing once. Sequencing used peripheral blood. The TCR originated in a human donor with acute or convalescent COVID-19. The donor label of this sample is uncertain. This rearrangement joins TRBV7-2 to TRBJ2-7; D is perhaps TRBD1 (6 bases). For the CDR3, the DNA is TGTGCCAGCACCCCTCCGGGACACCAATACGAGCAGTACTTC. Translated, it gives CASTPPGHQYEQYF.